The sequence of this T cell receptor beta chain was determined in a study of blood T cell repertoires in COVID-19. Germline V gene data show CDR1 as MNHNS and CDR2 as SASEGT. The CDR3 contains 15 residues. V lost 2 bases and J lost 2; bases outside the gene matches: 2. Those enrolled in Seattle joined during active infection and were followed longitudinally afterward. Authors' data handling: Reference gene primer amplification in the assay estimated nucleated cell counts. Assay used: immunoSEQ multiplex PCR; TCRdb lists only in-frame clones, some missing. That table supplies the V and J calls and clone size; D and trimming were determined from the DNA. This repertoire shows about 500,000 clones, 89% found once; its top ten account for around 0.92%.

The sequenced sample was peripheral blood. J is TRBJ2-7 and V is TRBV6-1; TRBD2 agrees at 11 bases. The sequence was obtained from a man in his late teens or twenties with COVID-19, enrolled during active disease. CDR3 protein: CASSELAGGAYEQYF. The CDR3 DNA reads as TGTGCCAGCAGTGAACTAGCGGGGGGAGCCTACGAGCAGTACTTC.